The text below deals with one T cell receptor beta chain. These data originate in a study of blood T cell repertoires in COVID-19. Germline V gene data show CDR1 as MNHEY and CDR2 as SVGAGI. J lost 1 base, V lost 6 bases, and 8 bases had no gene match. This CDR3 contains 15 residues. The protocol was immunoSEQ multiplex PCR, while the TCRdb copy is restricted to in-frame clones and leaves out a portion. Altogether roughly 170,000 clones are present, about 80% being singletons, with the ten largest covering about 25%. The sample taken for sequencing was peripheral blood. The chain couples TRBV6-5 to TRBJ2-5; 7 nucleotides line up with TRBD1. The TCR comes from a woman aged 70-85 years with acute or convalescent COVID-19. The CDR3 region has the DNA TGTGCCAGCAGAGACGGGGACAGATCCCAAGAGACCCAGTACTTC. This encodes CASRDGDRSQETQYF.